The TCR beta chain under discussion was sequenced for a study of cytomegalovirus exposure and HLA in healthy donors. Study-wide results and caveats: With high specificity and sensitivity, the classifier reportedly diagnosed cytomegalovirus status. Previous analysis showed most TCR beta V segments were productive about 87% or about 30% of the time.

The CDR3 loop spans 16 amino acids. The germline gives CDR1 LGHNA, CDR2 YNFKEQ. Unmatched junction bases numbered 6, after V lost 0 bases and J lost 10 bases. Primers: 60 Vbeta forward and 13 Jbeta reverse. TCRdb's copy holds only in-frame clones and misses some; the assay was immunoSEQ multiplex PCR. The sample includes 100,000 to 150,000 clones, roughly 88% of them seen just once. This clone was found a few times. Its target is unknown. The source is a woman aged 18-29 years in good health and CMV-seropositive. The material sequenced was PBMCs. The chain is built from TRBV4-2 and TRBJ2-1; 13 bases are shared with TRBD2. CDR3 protein: CASSQDIPGLAGEQFF. The DNA for the CDR3 is TGTGCCAGCAGCCAAGATATCCCGGGACTAGCGGGGGAGCAGTTCTTC.